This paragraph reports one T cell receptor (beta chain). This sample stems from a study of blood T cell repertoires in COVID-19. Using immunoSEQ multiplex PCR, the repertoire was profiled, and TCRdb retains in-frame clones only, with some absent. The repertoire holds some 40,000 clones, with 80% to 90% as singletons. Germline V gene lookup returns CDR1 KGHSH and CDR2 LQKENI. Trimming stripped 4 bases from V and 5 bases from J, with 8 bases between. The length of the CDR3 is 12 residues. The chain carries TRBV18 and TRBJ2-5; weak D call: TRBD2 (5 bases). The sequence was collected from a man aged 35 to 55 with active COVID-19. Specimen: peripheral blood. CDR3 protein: CASSRPGETQYF. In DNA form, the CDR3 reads TGTGCCAGCTCACGCCCGGGGGAGACCCAGTACTTC.